A single sample gave rise to the 20 T cell receptor beta chains below, sequenced in a study of cytomegalovirus exposure and HLA in healthy donors. Vbeta (60) and Jbeta (13) primers were used in the PCR. Clones were sequenced by immunoSEQ multiplex PCR, and TCRdb holds only the in-frame ones, with some missing. Here the sample spans approximately 150,000 clones, 60% to 80% being singletons. The sample taken for sequencing was PBMCs. The receptors were gathered from a man aged 40-49 years in good health and CMV-seropositive.

The chain uses TRBV9 and TRBJ2-7; 9 bases are shared with TRBD2. Germline assignment: CDR1 SGDLS and CDR2 YYNGEE. With V trimmed by 0 bases and J by 5 bases, 3 bases remained unmatched. The CDR3 totals 14 residues. CDR3 region: CASSVVSGSDEQYF. CDR3 coding DNA: TGTGCCAGCAGCGTAGTTAGCGGGAGCGACGAGCAGTACTTC.

On this clone itself: The same CDR3 arises from other DNA sequences in this sample as well. The V call is TRBV11-2, the J call TRBJ1-2; 7 positions match TRBD1. Germline values: CDR1 SGHAT, CDR2 FQNNGV. This CDR3 is 13 amino acids long. Trimming at V came to 5 bases and at J to 8 bases, leaving 8 bases not matched to a gene. In DNA form, the CDR3 reads TGTGCCAGCAGCACTTACAGGGGTGGGGGCTACACCTTC. Protein product: CASSTYRGGGYTF.

The chain has TRBV6-5 and TRBJ1-2, with D perhaps matching TRBD1 (5 bases). V was shortened by 6 bases and J by 5 bases, with 13 bases between the two germline ends. Germline CDR1 reads MNHEY; CDR2 reads SVGAGI. The CDR3 totals 13 residues. CDR3 in amino acids: CASSRATRYGYTF. The DNA for the CDR3 is TGTGCCAGCAGCAGGGCGACCCGTTATGGCTACACCTTC.

A single count supports this clone. J is TRBJ1-2 and V is TRBV7-9; a weak D match, TRBD1 (5 bases). Trimming cost V 2 bases and J 7 bases, with 5 bases left between them. Germline-derived CDR1 and CDR2 are SEHNR and FQNEAQ (reference sequence). The CDR3 length is 11 residues. The CDR3 loop is CASSLQGGYTF. DNA for the CDR3: TGTGCCAGCAGCTTACAGGGTGGCTACACCTTC.

This clone showed up just a few times. The chain uses TRBV27 and TRBJ2-6; TRBD1 agrees at 8 bases. V lost 0 bases to trimming and J lost 0 bases; unmatched junction nucleotides: 7. The CDR3 extends over 19 amino acids. Germline V gene lookup returns CDR1 MNHEY and CDR2 SMNVEV (reference sequence). The CDR3 nucleotides are TGTGCCAGCAGTTTATCTCCGGGACAGGCTTTCTCTGGGGCCAACGTCCTGACTTTC. Protein product: CASSLSPGQAFSGANVLTF.

The sample holds one count of this clone. V is TRBV5-1 and J is TRBJ2-2; 8 nucleotides line up with TRBD2. Trimming removed 0 bases from V and 5 bases from J; junction bases left unmatched: 3. The CDR3 length is 15 residues. Germline-derived CDR1 and CDR2 are SGHRS and YFSETQ. The CDR3 coding sequence is TGCGCCAGCAGCTTGGCGGGAGGGTGGACCGGGGAGCTGTTTTTT. The encoded protein is CASSLAGGWTGELFF. The whole variable domain, filled in from reference TRBV5-1 and TRBJ2-2, reads KAGVTQTPRYLIKTRGQQVTLSCSPISGHRSVSWYQQTPGQGLQFLFEYFSETQRNKGNFPGRFSGRQFSNSRSEMNVSTLELGDSALYLCASSLAGGWTGELFFGEGSRLTVL.

J is TRBJ2-5 and V is TRBV19; 9 positions match TRBD1. The J call may be mistaken, given a closer DNA end match to TRBJ2-7. Germline V gene lookup returns CDR1 LNHDA and CDR2 SQIVND (reference sequence). CDR3 length: 13 amino acids. This CDR3 is CATESTGGYEQYF. The CDR3 DNA sequence: TGTGCCACCGAGTCGACAGGGGGGTACGAGCAGTACTTC.

The rearrangement links TRBV18 to TRBJ1-2; D ambiguous. Trimming removed 0 bases from V and 2 bases from J, with 16 bases in between. This CDR3 contains 17 residues. CDR1 and CDR2 (germline): KGHSH, LQKENI. The CDR3 here is CASSPPSRVGENYGYTF. For the CDR3, the DNA is TGTGCCAGCTCACCACCCTCCCGAGTGGGCGAAAACTATGGCTACACCTTC.

The chain is built from TRBV27 and TRBJ2-1, with TRBD1 matching over 10 bases. With 6 bases clipped from V and 6 bases from J, the junction kept 8 bases outside the gene matches. This CDR3 has 15 residues. Per the germline V gene, CDR1 is MNHEY and CDR2 is SMNVEV (reference sequence). The CDR3 sequence is CASSLPGQGSNEQFF. The DNA for the CDR3 is TGTGCCAGCAGCCTGCCGGGACAGGGGTCCAATGAGCAGTTCTTC.

In regard to this clone: At one end the junction does not follow the germline gene, possibly because of a read error. Additional DNA sequences in this sample encode the identical CDR3. This chain connects TRBV5-1 to TRBJ2-3, with TRBD2 identical over 9 bases. The CDR3 is 14 amino acids. Germline-derived CDR1 and CDR2 are SGHRS and YFSETQ. The CDR3 nucleotides read TGTGCCAGCAGCTGGGGACTAGCAAAAGATACGCAGTATTTT. Its translation: CASSWGLAKDTQYF.

This clone was counted once. The chain couples TRBV6-1 to TRBJ2-5; 7 bases agree with TRBD2. The V gene's germline CDR1 is MNHNS and CDR2 SASEGT. The V and J ends lost 4 bases and 9 bases, in that order; junction bases with no gene match: 17. The CDR3 spans 16 residues. In DNA, the CDR3 is TGTGCCAGCAGTGTCTATGGCGGGCTAGCGGCGCCGGCCCAGTACTTC. Translated, it gives CASSVYGGLAAPAQYF.

About this clone itself: An end of the junction does not agree with germline; a read error may underlie this. The chain combines TRBV7-7 with TRBJ2-3, with a weak D call TRBD1 (6 bases). The CDR3 is 13 amino acids. CDR1 SSHAT and CDR2 FNYEAQ come from the germline V gene (reference sequence). DNA for the CDR3: TGTGCTAGCAGCTTAGGCCAGGGGGATACGCAGTATTTT. This encodes CASSLGQGDTQYF.

This chain connects TRBV2 to TRBJ1-1; D perhaps matches TRBD1 (5 bases). Trimming took off 10 bases at V and 0 bases at J, with 15 bases between the two ends. Per germline, CDR1 SNHLY and CDR2 FYNNEI. The CDR3 has 14 residues. The CDR3 is CATRLTAMNTEAFF. The CDR3 nucleotides are TGTGCCACCCGACTGACAGCTATGAACACTGAAGCTTTCTTT.

This sequence joins TRBV5-1 and TRBJ2-1; 11 bases map to TRBD1. After removal of 6 bases from V and 7 bases from J, the junction contained 9 bases not matched to a gene. Per the germline V gene, CDR1 is SGHRS and CDR2 is YFSETQ. This CDR3 comprises 15 residues. The CDR3 loop reads CASTDPGQGGNEQFF. Written as DNA, the CDR3 is TGCGCCAGCACAGATCCGGGACAGGGGGGGAATGAGCAGTTCTTC.

This sequence joins TRBV28 and TRBJ2-3; 9 bases match TRBD2. V was clipped by 5 bases and J by 7 bases; unmatched bases: 4. CDR1 MDHEN and CDR2 SYDVKM come from the germline V gene. This CDR3 is 13 amino acids long. CDR3 DNA sequence: TGTGCCAGCAGTACAGCGGGAGGCAATACGCAGTATTTT. Translating it yields CASSTAGGNTQYF. The whole variable domain, remainder taken from reference TRBV28 and TRBJ2-3, is DVKVTQSSRYLVKRTGEKVFLECVQDMDHENMFWYRQDPGLGLRLIYFSYDVKMKEKGDIPEGYSVSREKKERFSLILESASTNQTSMYLCASSTAGGNTQYFGPGTRLTVL.

The chain joins TRBV2 to TRBJ2-5; 9 bases agree with TRBD2. The CDR3 sequence is 14 residues long. CDR1 and CDR2 (germline): SNHLY, FYNNEI. V lost 7 bases to trimming and J lost 1 base; unmatched junction nucleotides: 4. DNA of the CDR3: TGTGCCAGCAAACGACTAGCGGTCCAAGAGACCCAGTACTTC. Its translation is CASKRLAVQETQYF.

This chain uses TRBV10-1 with TRBJ2-7; maybe TRBD2 (6 bases). CDR1 is WNHNN and CDR2 is SYGVQD in the germline V gene (reference sequence). V lost 3 bases and J lost 7, with 7 bases in between. This CDR3 region has 11 residues. The chain's CDR3 is CASSDGGEQYF. The CDR3 DNA is TGCGCCAGCAGTGATGGGGGGGAGCAGTACTTC.

V is TRBV29-1 and J is TRBJ2-1, with a weak D call TRBD2 (5 bases). V lost 6 bases, J lost 0 bases, and 9 bases lay in between. In germline, CDR1 is SQVTM, CDR2 ANQGSEA. CDR3 length: 13 amino acids. This CDR3 reads CSVATSSYNEQFF. The DNA of the CDR3 is TGCAGCGTCGCCACTAGCTCCTACAATGAGCAGTTCTTC.

V gene TRBV5-1 combines with J gene TRBJ1-3; 12 bases fit TRBD1. V dropped 4 bases and J dropped 0; count of bases not matched to a gene: 8. Germline V gene lookup returns CDR1 SGHRS and CDR2 YFSETQ. The CDR3 contains 18 residues. The CDR3 nucleotides read TGCGCCAGCAGCCCACAGGGACAGGGGGCTATCTCTGGAAACACCATATATTTT. This encodes CASSPQGQGAISGNTIYF.

The V gene is TRBV4-2, the J gene TRBJ2-3; no clear D. CDR3 length: 17 amino acids. Deletions cut 0 bases from V and 2 bases from J, with 15 bases between. Germline lookup yields CDR1 LGHNA and CDR2 YNFKEQ. The DNA for the CDR3 is TGTGCCAGCAGCCAAGAGAGTAACTTTATCCTCACAGATACGCAGTATTTT. This codes for CASSQESNFILTDTQYF.